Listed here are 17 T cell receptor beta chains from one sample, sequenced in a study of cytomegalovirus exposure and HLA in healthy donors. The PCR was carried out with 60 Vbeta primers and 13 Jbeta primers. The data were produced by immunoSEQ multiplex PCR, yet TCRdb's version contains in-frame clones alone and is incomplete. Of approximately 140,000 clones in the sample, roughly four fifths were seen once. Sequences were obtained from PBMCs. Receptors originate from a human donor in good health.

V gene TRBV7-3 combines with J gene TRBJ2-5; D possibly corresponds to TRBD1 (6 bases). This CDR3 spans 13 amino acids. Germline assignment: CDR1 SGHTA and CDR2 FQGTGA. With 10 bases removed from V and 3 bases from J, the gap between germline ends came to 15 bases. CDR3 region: CATSLGAEETQYF. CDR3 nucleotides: TGTGCCACTAGTTTGGGGGCTGAAGAGACCCAGTACTTC.

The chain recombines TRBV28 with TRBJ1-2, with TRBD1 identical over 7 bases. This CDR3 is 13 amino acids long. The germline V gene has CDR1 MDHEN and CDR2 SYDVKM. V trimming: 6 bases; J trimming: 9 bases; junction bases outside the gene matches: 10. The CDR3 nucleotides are TGTGCCAGCAGCCCGAAGACAGGGATGAGCTACACCTTC. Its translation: CASSPKTGMSYTF.

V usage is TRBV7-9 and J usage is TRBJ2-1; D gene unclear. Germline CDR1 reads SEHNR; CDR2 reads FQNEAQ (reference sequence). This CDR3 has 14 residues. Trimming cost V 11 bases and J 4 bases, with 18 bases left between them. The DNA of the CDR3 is TGTGCCGGAAGTTTAGGGCAGATTTACAATGAGCAGTTCTTC. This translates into CAGSLGQIYNEQFF. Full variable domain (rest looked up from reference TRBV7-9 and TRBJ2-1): DTGVSQNPRHKITKRGQNVTFRCDPISEHNRLYWYRQTLGQGPEFLTYFQNEAQLEKSRLLSDRFSAERPKGSFSTLEIQRTEQGDSAMYLCAGSLGQIYNEQFFGPGTRLTVL.

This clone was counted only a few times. CDR3 sequence reads: CASSEDGRGQYEQYF. The CDR3 DNA follows: TGTGCCAGCAGTGAGGACGGCAGGGGGCAGTACGAGCAGTACTTC. The J gene is TRBJ2-7, the V gene TRBV27; 8 positions agree with TRBD1. Per the germline V gene, CDR1 is MNHEY and CDR2 is SMNVEV (reference sequence). The ends lost 5 bases at V and 4 bases at J; junction bases unmatched: 10. The CDR3 consists of 15 residues.

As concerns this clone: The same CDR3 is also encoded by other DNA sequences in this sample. The CDR3 loop reads CASSISRDQPQHF. CDR3 bases: TGTGCCAGTAGTATAAGCAGGGATCAGCCCCAGCATTTT. This rearrangement joins TRBV19 to TRBJ1-5; TRBD1 is a possible D gene (5 bases). This CDR3 contains 13 residues. Germline assignment: CDR1 LNHDA and CDR2 SQIVND (reference sequence). Trimming stripped 2 bases from V and 5 bases from J, with 7 bases between.

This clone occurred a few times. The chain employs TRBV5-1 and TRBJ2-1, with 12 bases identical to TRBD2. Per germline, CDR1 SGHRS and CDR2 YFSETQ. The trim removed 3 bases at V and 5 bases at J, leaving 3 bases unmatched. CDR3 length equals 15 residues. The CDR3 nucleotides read TGCGCCAGCAGCTCAGGACTAGCGGGAAACAATGAGCAGTTCTTC. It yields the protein CASSSGLAGNNEQFF.

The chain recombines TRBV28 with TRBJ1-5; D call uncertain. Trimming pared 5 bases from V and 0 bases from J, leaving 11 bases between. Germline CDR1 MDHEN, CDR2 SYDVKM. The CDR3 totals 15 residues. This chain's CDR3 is CASSLYRGSNQPQHF. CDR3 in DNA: TGTGCCAGCAGTCTTTACCGGGGTAGCAATCAGCCCCAGCATTTT.

Written as DNA, the CDR3 is TGTGCCACCAGCAGAGAGCTGATTACGGCGGGAGAGGCCGGGGAGCTGTTTTTT. This sequence encodes CATSRELITAGEAGELFF. The J gene is TRBJ2-2, the V gene TRBV15, with TRBD2 matching over 7 bases. Per germline, CDR1 LNHNV and CDR2 YYDKDF (reference sequence). J lost 6 bases, V lost 0 bases, and 13 bases had no gene match. The CDR3 has 18 amino acids. Together with reference TRBV15 and TRBJ2-2, the CDR3 gives the full variable domain: DAMVIQNPRYQVTQFGKPVTLSCSQTLNHNVMYWYQQKSSQAPKLLFHYYDKDFNNEADTPDNFQSRRPNTSFCFLDIRSPGLGDTAMYLCATSRELITAGEAGELFFGEGSRLTVL.

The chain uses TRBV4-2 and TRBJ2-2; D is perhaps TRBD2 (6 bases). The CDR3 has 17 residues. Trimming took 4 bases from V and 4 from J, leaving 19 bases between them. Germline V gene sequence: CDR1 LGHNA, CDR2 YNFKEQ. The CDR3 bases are TGTGCCAGCAGCCGGGATAGCGGACCCGAACGCACCGGGGAGCTGTTTTTT. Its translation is CASSRDSGPERTGELFF.

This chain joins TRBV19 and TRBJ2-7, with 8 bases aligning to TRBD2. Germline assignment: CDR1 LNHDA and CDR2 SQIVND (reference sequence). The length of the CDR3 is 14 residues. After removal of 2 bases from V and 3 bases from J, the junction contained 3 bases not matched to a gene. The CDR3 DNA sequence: TGTGCCAGTAGTATATTCGGGACTAGCTACGAGCAGTACTTC. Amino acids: CASSIFGTSYEQYF.

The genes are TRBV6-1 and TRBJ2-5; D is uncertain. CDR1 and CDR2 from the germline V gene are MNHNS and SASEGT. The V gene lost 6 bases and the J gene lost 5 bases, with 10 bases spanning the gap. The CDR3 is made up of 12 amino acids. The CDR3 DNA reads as TGTGCCAGCAGCCTGACTGGTGAGACCCAGTACTTC. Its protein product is CASSLTGETQYF.

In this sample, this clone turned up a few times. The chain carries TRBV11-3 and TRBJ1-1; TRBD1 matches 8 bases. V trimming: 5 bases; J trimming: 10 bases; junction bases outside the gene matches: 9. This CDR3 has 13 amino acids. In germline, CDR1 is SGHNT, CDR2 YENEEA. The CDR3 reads CASSGQGGKVAFF. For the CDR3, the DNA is TGTGCCAGCAGCGGACAGGGAGGAAAGGTAGCTTTCTTT.

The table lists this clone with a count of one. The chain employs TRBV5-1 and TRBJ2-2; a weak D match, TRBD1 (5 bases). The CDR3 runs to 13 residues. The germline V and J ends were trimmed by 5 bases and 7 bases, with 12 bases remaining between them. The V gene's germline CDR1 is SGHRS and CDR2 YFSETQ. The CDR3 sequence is CASSWGDGGELFF. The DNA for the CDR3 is TGCGCCAGCAGTTGGGGCGACGGCGGGGAGCTGTTTTTT.

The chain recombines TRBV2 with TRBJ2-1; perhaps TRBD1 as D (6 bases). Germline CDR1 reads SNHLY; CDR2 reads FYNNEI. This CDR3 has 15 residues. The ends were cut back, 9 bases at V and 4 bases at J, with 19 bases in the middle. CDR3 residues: CASSRTETTYNEQFF. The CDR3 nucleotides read TGTGCCAGTAGCCGGACAGAAACAACTTACAATGAGCAGTTCTTC. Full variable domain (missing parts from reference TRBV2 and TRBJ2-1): EPEVTQTPSHQVTQMGQEVILRCVPISNHLYFYWYRQILGQKVEFLVSFYNNEISEKSEIFDDQFSVERPDGSNFTLKIRSTKLEDSAMYFCASSRTETTYNEQFFGPGTRLTVL.

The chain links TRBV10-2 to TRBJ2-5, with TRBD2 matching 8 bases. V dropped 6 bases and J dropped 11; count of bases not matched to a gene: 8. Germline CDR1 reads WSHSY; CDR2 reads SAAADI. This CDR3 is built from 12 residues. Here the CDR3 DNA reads TGCGCCAGCAGGTCGGGGGGGCAGGAGCAGTACTTC. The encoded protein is CASRSGGQEQYF.

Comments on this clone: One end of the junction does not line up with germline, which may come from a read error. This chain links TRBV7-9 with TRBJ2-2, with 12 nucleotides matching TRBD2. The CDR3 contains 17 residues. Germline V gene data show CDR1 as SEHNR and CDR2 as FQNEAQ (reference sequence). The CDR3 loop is CSSSSRTSGTNTGELFF. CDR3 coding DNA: TGTTCCAGCAGCTCAAGGACTAGCGGGACGAACACCGGGGAGCTGTTTTTT.

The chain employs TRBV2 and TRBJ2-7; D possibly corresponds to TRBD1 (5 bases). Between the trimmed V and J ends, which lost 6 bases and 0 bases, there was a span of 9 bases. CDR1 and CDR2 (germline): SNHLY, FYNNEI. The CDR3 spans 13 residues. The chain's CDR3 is CASSDSYSYEQYF. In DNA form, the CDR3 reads TGTGCCAGCAGCGACAGCTACTCCTACGAGCAGTACTTC. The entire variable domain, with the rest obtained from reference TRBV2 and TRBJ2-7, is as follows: EPEVTQTPSHQVTQMGQEVILRCVPISNHLYFYWYRQILGQKVEFLVSFYNNEISEKSEIFDDQFSVERPDGSNFTLKIRSTKLEDSAMYFCASSDSYSYEQYFGPGTRLTVT.